This T cell receptor beta chain was found in a study of T cell responses to AZD1222 COVID-19 vaccine. With 5 bases removed from V and 7 bases from J, the gap between germline ends came to 12 bases. The CDR3 is made up of 13 amino acids. CDR1 and CDR2 (germline): KGHSH, LQKENI. Profiled with immunoSEQ multiplex PCR; TCRdb holds only in-frame clones, not every one. Of under 80,000 clones listed, approximately 89% were seen once; the top ten hold roughly a fifth. The sample was peripheral blood, taken on day 0 of AZD1222 vaccination. The V call is TRBV18, the J call TRBJ2-1; D possibly corresponds to TRBD1 (6 bases). The sequence derives from an adult in good health. The chain's CDR3 is CASSATGLNEQFF. The CDR3 coding sequence is TGTGCCAGCTCAGCAACAGGGTTGAATGAGCAGTTCTTC.